Included here is one T cell receptor (beta chain) sequence, with context. This sample was included in a study of blood T cell repertoires in COVID-19. Repertoires were generated with immunoSEQ multiplex PCR, while TCRdb's copy carries only in-frame clones and drops some. The repertoire includes over 200,000 clones, about four fifths of them detected once, and 6.5% to 9% sits in the top ten. The germline V gene encodes CDR1 MDHEN and CDR2 SYDVKM. The CDR3 extends over 16 amino acids. V shed 5 bases, J shed 2 bases, and the junction held 9 bases outside the gene matches. Source material: peripheral blood. The rearrangement links TRBV28 to TRBJ2-5; 9 bases line up with TRBD1. This sequence originates from a woman aged 45 to 65 with active or convalescent COVID-19. This CDR3 reads CASSTLGTGRQETQYF. The CDR3 DNA sequence: TGTGCCAGCAGTACACTCGGGACAGGGAGGCAAGAGACCCAGTACTTC.